These 25 T cell receptor beta chains share one sample of origin, sequenced in a study of technical replicates of blood from a handful of donors. Only in-frame clones appear in the TCRdb table, and some are missing; sequencing was by immunoSEQ multiplex PCR. The sample has 80,000 to 100,000 clones, 95% seen once; the top ten hold roughly 0.21%. The material sequenced was T cells isolated from PBMCs. These receptors were taken from a human donor in good health.

The V gene is TRBV18, the J gene TRBJ1-2, with D tentatively TRBD1 (5 bases). The V gene lost 2 bases and the J gene lost 8 bases, with 12 bases spanning the gap. Per the germline V gene, CDR1 is KGHSH and CDR2 is LQKENI. The CDR3 is 13 residues long. The DNA of the CDR3 is TGTGCCAGCTCACCAGTAGGGGCACGCGGCTACACCTTC. Translation gives CASSPVGARGYTF.

This chain connects TRBV10-3 to TRBJ2-2; possibly TRBD2 for D (5 bases). The germline V gene has CDR1 ENHRY and CDR2 SYGVKD. Trimming stripped 9 bases from V and 0 bases from J, with 11 bases between. The CDR3 runs to 14 residues. DNA of the CDR3: TGTGCCATTATCGGGGAACCGAACACCGGGGAGCTGTTTTTT. The encoded protein is CAIIGEPNTGELFF.

The chain combines TRBV28 with TRBJ1-1; D unresolved. CDR1 is MDHEN, CDR2 SYDVKM, per germline. Trimming removed 0 bases from V and 1 base from J, with 9 bases in between. The CDR3 has 15 amino acids. The CDR3 DNA reads TGTGCCAGCAGTTTATGGGGCAGCTCGAACACTGAAGCTTTCTTT. This encodes CASSLWGSSNTEAFF. The variable domain in full, with the rest retrieved from reference TRBV28 and TRBJ1-1, is DVKVTQSSRYLVKRTGEKVFLECVQDMDHENMFWYRQDPGLGLRLIYFSYDVKMKEKGDIPEGYSVSREKKERFSLILESASTNQTSMYLCASSLWGSSNTEAFFGQGTRLTVV.

This chain links TRBV9 with TRBJ1-4, with no clear D. The germline V gene has CDR1 SGDLS and CDR2 YYNGEE. This CDR3 contains 15 residues. The germline V and J ends were trimmed by 0 bases and 0 bases, with 6 bases remaining between them. The CDR3 DNA follows: TGTGCCAGCAGCGTAGCCGGAGCAACTAATGAAAAACTGTTTTTT. As protein: CASSVAGATNEKLFF.

V and J are TRBV4-2 and TRBJ2-5; TRBD2 might be the D (7 bases). The length of the CDR3 is 16 residues. Germline lookup yields CDR1 LGHNA and CDR2 YNFKEQ. Trimming stripped 0 bases from V and 6 bases from J, with 17 bases between. The CDR3: CASSQELRGARKTQYF. CDR3 nucleotide sequence: TGTGCCAGCAGCCAAGAGCTTCGGGGGGCTAGAAAGACCCAGTACTTC.

This chain links TRBV2 with TRBJ1-1; D ambiguous. This CDR3 region has 14 residues. V was clipped by 7 bases and J by 1 base, with 13 bases between them. The germline V gene encodes CDR1 SNHLY and CDR2 FYNNEI. The CDR3 region has the DNA TGTGCCAGCACTTATAGCGAAGGGAACACTGAAGCTTTCTTT. As protein: CASTYSEGNTEAFF.

V usage is TRBV2 and J usage is TRBJ2-5; D is ambiguous. CDR3 length: 13 residues. Germline loops: CDR1 SNHLY, CDR2 FYNNEI. The V end lost 6 bases, the J end lost 4 bases, and 12 bases lay between the germline ends. The CDR3 loop reads CASRRRLRETQYF. The CDR3 DNA sequence: TGTGCCAGCAGGAGGAGACTTCGAGAGACCCAGTACTTC.

This sequence joins TRBV5-1 and TRBJ2-3, with TRBD2 matching 7 bases. The germline gives CDR1 SGHRS, CDR2 YFSETQ. The V and J ends lost 2 bases and 3 bases, in that order; junction bases with no gene match: 0. The CDR3 is made up of 13 amino acids. The CDR3 bases are TGCGCCAGCAGCTTAGCGGGAACAGATACGCAGTATTTT. Residues: CASSLAGTDTQYF. Complete variable domain (other parts from reference TRBV5-1 and TRBJ2-3): KAGVTQTPRYLIKTRGQQVTLSCSPISGHRSVSWYQQTPGQGLQFLFEYFSETQRNKGNFPGRFSGRQFSNSRSEMNVSTLELGDSALYLCASSLAGTDTQYFGPGTRLTVL.

The chain's CDR3 is CASSQEANVLTF. Here the CDR3 DNA reads TGCGCCAGCAGCCAAGAGGCAAACGTCCTGACTTTC. The gene calls are TRBV4-1 and TRBJ2-6; D gene unclear. The CDR3 has 12 residues. Trimming removed 0 bases at V and 10 bases at J, with 4 bases between. The germline CDR1 and CDR2 sequences are MGHRA and YSYEKL.

The chain is built from TRBV28 and TRBJ2-5; D is possibly TRBD1 (5 bases). Trimming took off 5 bases at V and 4 bases at J, with 14 bases between the two ends. This CDR3 contains 14 residues. The germline CDR1 and CDR2 sequences are MDHEN and SYDVKM. CDR3 nucleotide sequence: TGTGCCAGCAGTCTTCCAACAGGCCGAGAGACCCAGTACTTC. Translating it yields CASSLPTGRETQYF.

V and J are TRBV29-1 and TRBJ1-1; D gene unclear. Germline V gene data show CDR1 as SQVTM and CDR2 as ANQGSEA. The V and J ends lost 0 bases and 5 bases respectively, with 13 bases between them. The CDR3 has 14 amino acids. DNA of the CDR3: TGCAGCGTTGAAGAGGGAGGGCTTGGGACTGAAGCTTTCTTT. It codes for CSVEEGGLGTEAFF.

The V and J genes are TRBV30 and TRBJ1-5; tentatively, D is TRBD1 (6 bases). The length of the CDR3 is 18 residues. Germline V CDR1 and CDR2: GTSNPN, SVGIG (reference sequence). Trimming stripped 0 bases from V and 0 bases from J, with 18 bases between. The CDR3 protein is CAWSVRYRATYSNQPQHF. The CDR3, as DNA: TGTGCCTGGAGTGTACGGTACAGGGCCACATATAGCAATCAGCCCCAGCATTTT. Complete variable domain (other parts from reference TRBV30 and TRBJ1-5): SQTIHQWPATLVQPVGSPLSLECTVEGTSNPNLYWYRQAAGRGLQLLFYSVGIGQISSEVPQNLSASRPQDRQFILSSKKLLLSDSGFYLCAWSVRYRATYSNQPQHFGDGTRLSIL.

CDR3 in amino acids: CASSVGLATAGELFF. The DNA for the CDR3 is TGTGCCAGCAGCGTAGGACTAGCGACGGCCGGGGAGCTGTTTTTT. The genes are TRBV9 and TRBJ2-2, with 8 bases matching TRBD2. Germline V lookup: CDR1 SGDLS, CDR2 YYNGEE. Trimming took 0 bases from V and 6 from J; bases not matched to a gene: 4. This CDR3 is 15 amino acids long.

This clone was found once. The J gene is TRBJ2-3, the V gene TRBV18, with 10 nucleotides matching TRBD1. This CDR3 comprises 15 residues. Germline V gene data show CDR1 as KGHSH and CDR2 as LQKENI. Trimming removed 6 bases from V and 7 bases from J; junction bases left unmatched: 10. CDR3 coding DNA: TGTGCCAGCTCCTTGAGACAGGGGGCGCTTAATACGCAGTATTTT. Encoded protein: CASSLRQGALNTQYF.

The rearrangement joins TRBV23-1 to TRBJ2-7; D unresolved. TRBV23-1 is classed as an ORF, of uncertain function. There are 15 residues in the CDR3. V was clipped by 0 bases and J by 6 bases, with 15 bases between them. The CDR3 DNA reads TGCGCCAGCAGTCAATCGCGGCCCATTAGAAGCGAGCAGTACTTC. Its protein product is CASSQSRPIRSEQYF.

This chain connects TRBV5-6 to TRBJ1-6; D call uncertain. The CDR3 is 14 amino acids. The germline V gene encodes CDR1 SGHDT and CDR2 YYEEEE. The germline V and J ends were trimmed by 7 bases and 11 bases, with 19 bases remaining between them. The CDR3 reads CASSNPPGDTPLHF. The DNA of the CDR3 is TGTGCCAGCTCCAACCCCCCCGGGGATACACCCCTCCACTTT.

J is TRBJ2-5 and V is TRBV19, with TRBD2 identical over 7 bases. The CDR3 sequence is 14 residues long. The J segment lost 5 bases and the V segment lost 1 base, leaving 4 bases of the junction unmatched. Germline assignment: CDR1 LNHDA and CDR2 SQIVND (reference sequence). Here the CDR3 DNA reads TGTGCCAGTAGTATAGGCCCTAGCGGCGAGACCCAGTACTTC. Translating gives CASSIGPSGETQYF.

The chain couples TRBV9 to TRBJ1-2; D may be TRBD1 (6 bases). V was cut by 7 bases and J by 13 bases, with 17 bases left in between. Germline V gives CDR1 SGDLS, CDR2 YYNGEE. CDR3 size: 11 residues. The chain's CDR3 is CASSRTGYPTF. In DNA form, the CDR3 reads TGTGCCAGCTCTCGAACAGGGTACCCCACCTTC. Variable domain in full (rest from reference TRBV9 and TRBJ1-2): DSGVTQTPKHLITATGQRVTLRCSPRSGDLSVYWYQQSLDQGLQFLIQYYNGEERAKGNILERFSAQQFPDLHSELNLSSLELGDSALYFCASSRTGYPTFGSGTRLTVV.

The chain uses TRBV10-3 and TRBJ1-5; possibly TRBD1 for D (6 bases). This CDR3 spans 13 amino acids. Between the trimmed V and J ends, which lost 6 bases and 3 bases, there was a span of 9 bases. The germline V gene encodes CDR1 ENHRY and CDR2 SYGVKD. The DNA of the CDR3 is TGTGCCATCAGGGACAGTGTCAATCAGCCCCAGCATTTT. Translation: CAIRDSVNQPQHF.

V gene TRBV6-6 combines with J gene TRBJ1-1; D remains unclear. The CDR3 contains 13 residues. Trimming shortened V by 6 bases and J by 2 bases, and 10 bases separated the two germline ends. Per germline, CDR1 MNHNY and CDR2 SVGAGI (reference sequence). CDR3 protein: CASSLNLNTEAFF. CDR3 nucleotides: TGTGCCAGCAGCCTTAACCTAAACACTGAAGCTTTCTTT.

The chain recombines TRBV14 with TRBJ2-3; 7 bases map to TRBD1. Germline values: CDR1 SGHDN, CDR2 FVKESK. This CDR3 region has 14 residues. With 4 bases clipped from V and 7 bases from J, the junction kept 8 bases outside the gene matches. CDR3: CASSPGTAANTQYF. The CDR3 region has the DNA TGTGCCAGCAGCCCCGGGACAGCGGCAAATACGCAGTATTTT.

This clone was observed a single time. The chain uses TRBV18 and TRBJ1-3; maybe TRBD1 (6 bases). Trimming took off 8 bases at V and 0 bases at J, with 8 bases between the two ends. The CDR3 runs to 13 residues. CDR1 is KGHSH and CDR2 is LQKENI in the germline V gene. DNA of the CDR3: TGTGCCAGCAGACAGGACTCTGGAAACACCATATATTTT. It translates to CASRQDSGNTIYF.

V gene TRBV2 combines with J gene TRBJ1-6; TRBD1 might be the D (5 bases). The CDR3 is 13 amino acids. CDR1 is SNHLY and CDR2 is FYNNEI in the germline V gene. V was trimmed by 6 bases and J by 8 bases, leaving 11 bases between them. In DNA, the CDR3 is TGTGCCAGCAGCGGAGACAGAGATTCACCCCTCCACTTT. Translating it yields CASSGDRDSPLHF.

The rearrangement uses TRBV28 and TRBJ1-3, with unresolved D. Trimming stripped 8 bases from V and 3 bases from J, with 5 bases between. The CDR3 has 11 residues. Looked up from germline, CDR1 is MDHEN and CDR2 is SYDVKM. The CDR3 nucleotides read TGTGCCAGCGTCGTTGGAAACACCATATATTTT. Amino acids: CASVVGNTIYF.

This clone was counted a single time. The chain has TRBV4-1 and TRBJ2-3, with TRBD2 identical over 7 bases. CDR1 MGHRA and CDR2 YSYEKL come from the germline V gene. J gave up 2 bases and V 1 base, and 6 bases lay outside the gene matches. There are 16 residues in the CDR3. The CDR3 region is CASSQALAANTDTQYF. CDR3 DNA sequence: TGCGCCAGCAGCCAAGCGCTAGCGGCTAACACAGATACGCAGTATTTT.